Listed here are 29 T cell receptor beta chains from one sample, sequenced in a study of T cell responses to AZD1222 COVID-19 vaccine. Sequenced by immunoSEQ multiplex PCR; TCRdb stores in-frame clones only, minus some. The sample contains 130,000 to 150,000 clones, 90% of which appear only once. The sequenced sample was peripheral blood, obtained on day 0 of AZD1222 vaccination. These receptors originate from an adult in good health.

The chain carries TRBV3-1 (or the pseudogene TRBV3-2) and TRBJ1-1, with D possibly matching TRBD1 (6 bases). Germline loops: CDR1 LGHDT, CDR2 YNNKEL (reference sequence). V lost 4 bases and J lost 3, with 12 bases in between. This CDR3 region has 14 residues. The CDR3 region is CASSPRQEDTEAFF. The CDR3 bases are TGTGCCAGCAGCCCCAGACAGGAGGACACTGAAGCTTTCTTT.

The V call is TRBV19, the J call TRBJ2-7, with D maybe TRBD1 (6 bases). The CDR3 has 14 amino acids. Germline values: CDR1 LNHDA, CDR2 SQIVND (reference sequence). V was clipped by 8 bases and J by 1 base, with 15 bases between them. CDR3 nucleotides: TGTGCCAGTCGTCTGGGGGCCCGATCCTACGAGCAGTACTTC. Amino acids: CASRLGARSYEQYF. Filled out from reference TRBV19 and TRBJ2-7, the complete variable domain reads DGGITQSPKYLFRKEGQNVTLSCEQNLNHDAMYWYRQDPGQGLRLIYYSQIVNDFQKGDIAEGYSVSREKKESFPLTVTSAQKNPTAFYLCASRLGARSYEQYFGPGTRLTVT.

The chain combines TRBV4-2 with TRBJ1-1; 11 nucleotides match TRBD1. This CDR3 contains 15 residues. CDR1 is LGHNA, CDR2 YNFKEQ, per germline. The ends lost 4 bases at V and 3 bases at J; junction bases unmatched: 4. The CDR3 coding sequence is TGTGCCAGCAGCCGGAGGGGACAGGGGGACACTGAAGCTTTCTTT. Translation: CASSRRGQGDTEAFF.

This clone was observed a few times. J is TRBJ1-1 and V is TRBV7-2; D not certain. The CDR3 runs to 13 residues. Between the trimmed V and J ends, which lost 6 bases and 12 bases, there was a span of 20 bases. The germline V gene encodes CDR1 SGHTA and CDR2 FQGNSA. This CDR3 is CASRSLTNEITFF. DNA for the CDR3: TGTGCCAGCAGATCACTGACCAACGAGATAACTTTCTTT.

The chain combines TRBV27 with TRBJ1-5; D remains unclear. The V end lost 6 bases, the J end lost 1 base, and 10 bases lay between the germline ends. The CDR3 contains 14 residues. Looked up from germline, CDR1 is MNHEY and CDR2 is SMNVEV (reference sequence). The CDR3 here is CASRRRWSNQPQHF. As DNA, the CDR3 is TGTGCCAGCAGGAGACGGTGGAGCAATCAGCCCCAGCATTTT.

The rearrangement links TRBV7-2 to TRBJ2-7, with 14 bases lining up with TRBD2. J gave up 5 bases and V 5 bases, and 5 bases lay outside the gene matches. The CDR3 loop spans 15 amino acids. The V gene's germline CDR1 is SGHTA and CDR2 FQGNSA. CDR3 loop: CASSPRLAGGHEQYF. The CDR3 DNA reads TGTGCCAGCAGCCCTCGACTAGCGGGAGGGCACGAGCAGTACTTC.

This chain joins TRBV14 and TRBJ2-3, with 11 bases matching TRBD2. Germline V gene lookup returns CDR1 SGHDN and CDR2 FVKESK. Trimming took 2 bases from V and 1 from J; bases not matched to a gene: 2. This CDR3 spans 16 amino acids. CDR3 loop: CASSQLAGGGTDTQYF. Here the CDR3 DNA reads TGTGCCAGCAGCCAACTAGCGGGAGGAGGCACAGATACGCAGTATTTT.

V is TRBV4-1 and J is TRBJ1-2, with TRBD1 as a possible D gene (5 bases). Germline lookup yields CDR1 MGHRA and CDR2 YSYEKL. Trimming left V 6 bases short and J 4 bases short, with 24 bases between. The CDR3 sequence is 17 residues long. As DNA, the CDR3 is TGCGCCAGCAGTCAGGCGGGGGGAGGGAAGTTCAGCTATGGCTACACCTTC. Protein product: CASSQAGGGKFSYGYTF.

The J gene is TRBJ2-1, the V gene TRBV7-8; D might be TRBD1 (5 bases). The CDR3 spans 20 residues. Looked up from germline, CDR1 is SGHVS and CDR2 is FQNEAQ. Trimming removed 4 bases from V and 0 bases from J, with 25 bases in between. CDR3 amino acids: CASSSFSWAGAQSSYNEQFF. In DNA, the CDR3 is TGTGCCAGCAGCTCCTTTAGTTGGGCTGGGGCCCAAAGCTCCTACAATGAGCAGTTCTTC.

The genes are TRBV7-9 and TRBJ2-1, with TRBD2 as a possible D gene (5 bases). Between the trimmed V and J ends, which lost 5 bases and 3 bases, there was a span of 8 bases. The CDR3 runs to 13 residues. CDR1 SEHNR and CDR2 FQNEAQ come from the germline V gene (reference sequence). Here the CDR3 reads CASSPGIYNEQFF. CDR3 nucleotides: TGTGCCAGCAGCCCGGGGATCTACAATGAGCAGTTCTTC.

This chain uses TRBV6-6 with TRBJ1-1; 8 nucleotides match TRBD1. Germline CDR1 is MNHNY and CDR2 is SVGAGI (reference sequence). CDR3 length equals 16 residues. Losses at the gene ends were 6 bases for V and 1 base for J; bases not matched to a gene: 10. CDR3 region: CASSHHQGAWNTEAFF. The CDR3 nucleotides read TGTGCCAGCAGCCACCACCAGGGGGCTTGGAACACTGAAGCTTTCTTT.

The chain links TRBV11-2 to TRBJ2-1; 9 bases fit TRBD2. CDR3 length: 19 amino acids. With V trimmed by 6 bases and J by 9 bases, 24 bases remained unmatched. Germline values: CDR1 SGHAT, CDR2 FQNNGV. The CDR3 DNA is TGTGCCAGCAGGAGCGATAGAGGTCTCGGGGTGTTAGCGGGGGCTGAGCAGTTCTTC. This encodes CASRSDRGLGVLAGAEQFF.

The chain has TRBV7-3 and TRBJ2-2; 8 bases align to TRBD1. The CDR3 is 14 residues long. The junction had 4 bases not matched to a gene; V was cut back by 5 bases and J by 5 bases. CDR1 SGHTA and CDR2 FQGTGA come from the germline V gene. The CDR3 DNA reads as TGTGCCAGCAGCACAGGGGGAGGAACCGGGGAGCTGTTTTTT. Residues: CASSTGGGTGELFF.

The rearrangement links TRBV7-2 to TRBJ2-3; 10 bases agree with TRBD2. Germline V gene data show CDR1 as SGHTA and CDR2 as FQGNSA. With V trimmed by 4 bases and J by 4 bases, 8 bases remained unmatched. This CDR3 has 16 residues. As DNA, the CDR3 is TGTGCCAGCAGCTCGAGCACCAGCGGGAGGGCAGATACGCAGTATTTT. Its translation is CASSSSTSGRADTQYF.

The chain has TRBV4-3 and TRBJ2-3; the match to TRBD2 covers 9 bases. Germline-derived CDR1 and CDR2 are LGHNA and YSLEER. V trimming: 0 bases; J trimming: 3 bases; junction bases outside the gene matches: 4. The CDR3 is made up of 16 amino acids. The CDR3 bases are TGCGCCAGCAGCCAAGAGGCGGGAGGGAAAACAGATACGCAGTATTTT. It translates to CASSQEAGGKTDTQYF.

The rearrangement joins TRBV4-1 to TRBJ2-7; 8 bases are a match to TRBD1. This CDR3 comprises 16 residues. Per the germline V gene, CDR1 is MGHRA and CDR2 is YSYEKL. J was trimmed by 0 bases and V by 3 bases; bases with no gene match: 7. For the CDR3, the DNA is TGCGCCAGCAGCCACCCGCGACAGGGGAGCTCCTACGAGCAGTACTTC. Translated: CASSHPRQGSSYEQYF.

CDR3 sequence: CASSQDDRGGYGYTF. The DNA for the CDR3 is TGTGCCAGCAGCCAAGACGACAGGGGAGGATATGGCTACACCTTC. The chain has TRBV4-2 and TRBJ1-2; TRBD1 agrees at 8 bases. Germline CDR1 is LGHNA and CDR2 is YNFKEQ. The CDR3 spans 15 residues. V lost 0 bases to trimming and J lost 5 bases; unmatched junction nucleotides: 5.

A single count supports this clone. This chain connects TRBV5-6 to TRBJ2-7; TRBD1 agrees at 7 bases. The CDR3 sequence is 12 residues long. With V trimmed by 3 bases and J by 7 bases, 4 bases remained unmatched. Germline V CDR1 and CDR2: SGHDT, YYEEEE. The CDR3 protein is CASSYRGGEQYF. Here the CDR3 DNA reads TGTGCCAGCAGCTACAGGGGTGGGGAGCAGTACTTC.

V is TRBV3-1 (or the pseudogene TRBV3-2) and J is TRBJ2-3; 7 positions agree with TRBD1. After removal of 6 bases from V and 2 bases from J, the junction contained 5 bases not matched to a gene. This CDR3 has 14 amino acids. Germline V lookup: CDR1 LGHDT, CDR2 YNNKEL (reference sequence). The CDR3 sequence: CASRRGLHTDTQYF. Written as DNA, the CDR3 is TGTGCCAGCAGGAGGGGGCTTCACACAGATACGCAGTATTTT.

The chain employs TRBV7-3 and TRBJ2-1; D is unresolved. This CDR3 contains 14 residues. Germline V gene lookup returns CDR1 SGHTA and CDR2 FQGTGA. Trimming took off 1 base at V and 5 bases at J, with 9 bases between the two ends. CDR3 DNA: TGTGCCAGCAGCTTAAGATCTCGGAACAATGAGCAGTTCTTC. This sequence encodes CASSLRSRNNEQFF.

The gene calls are TRBV10-3 and TRBJ2-6; D ambiguous. The CDR3 sequence is 17 residues long. Germline V CDR1 and CDR2: ENHRY, SYGVKD. Trimming shortened V by 4 bases and J by 1 base, and 14 bases separated the two germline ends. The CDR3 region has the DNA TGTGCCATCAGTGGCTATCCTGGAATGTCTGGGGCCAACGTCCTGACTTTC. It codes for CAISGYPGMSGANVLTF.

This rearrangement joins TRBV5-1 to TRBJ2-5; no clear D. The V gene lost 0 bases and the J gene lost 0 bases, with 6 bases spanning the gap. The CDR3 sequence is 14 residues long. Per the germline V gene, CDR1 is SGHRS and CDR2 is YFSETQ. The CDR3 sequence: CASSLVSDQETQYF. The CDR3 DNA sequence: TGCGCCAGCAGCTTGGTGTCGGACCAAGAGACCCAGTACTTC.

The CDR3 nucleotides are TGTGCCAGTACCTCGAGCTCCTACGAGCAGTACTTC. Residues: CASTSSSYEQYF. The J gene is TRBJ2-7, the V gene TRBV19, with D unclear. V lost 7 bases to trimming and J lost 0 bases, with 7 bases between them. CDR3 length equals 12 residues. Per the germline V gene, CDR1 is LNHDA and CDR2 is SQIVND (reference sequence).

The chain combines TRBV6-5 with TRBJ1-2; 7 bases agree with TRBD1. CDR1 is MNHEY, CDR2 SVGAGI, per germline. V shed 8 bases and J 5 bases; nucleotides not matched to a gene: 5. The CDR3 consists of 12 residues. This CDR3 reads CASGSQGYGYTF. The CDR3 DNA sequence: TGTGCCAGCGGATCACAGGGGTATGGCTACACCTTC.

The chain uses TRBV6-6 and TRBJ2-5, with D possibly matching TRBD1 (6 bases). CDR1 MNHNY and CDR2 SVGAGI come from the germline V gene (reference sequence). The CDR3 consists of 14 residues. Trimming stripped 4 bases from V and 5 bases from J, with 14 bases between. The CDR3 DNA follows: TGTGCCAGCAGTTCCACAGGGCTCGGGGAGACCCAGTACTTC. It specifies CASSSTGLGETQYF.

The sample holds one count of this clone. Other nucleotide sequences from this sample produce the same CDR3. In DNA form, the CDR3 reads TGTGCCAGCAGCCGACAGGGTGGTGGCTATGGCTACACCTTC. It specifies CASSRQGGGYGYTF. The genes are TRBV6-5 and TRBJ1-2, with 7 bases lining up with TRBD1. The CDR3 has 14 amino acids. J lost 4 bases, V lost 6 bases, and 8 bases had no gene match. The V gene's germline CDR1 is MNHEY and CDR2 SVGAGI.

The chain links TRBV6-4 to TRBJ1-3, with D uncertain. Germline CDR1 reads MRHNA; CDR2 reads SNTAGT. The CDR3 has 15 amino acids. Deletions cut 6 bases from V and 7 bases from J, with 19 bases between. The CDR3 nucleotides read TGTGCCAGCAGACCTCCTACAGTAGTTCTGAACACCATATATTTT. Amino acid sequence: CASRPPTVVLNTIYF.

The chain has TRBV3-1 (or the pseudogene TRBV3-2) and TRBJ1-6; D unclear. The CDR3 contains 14 residues. CDR1 is LGHDT and CDR2 is YNNKEL in the germline V gene (reference sequence). The V end was cut by 1 base, the J end by 8 bases, with 9 bases between. Here the CDR3 reads CASSQAALYSPLHF. The CDR3 DNA reads TGTGCCAGCAGCCAAGCCGCTCTCTATTCACCCCTCCACTTT.

V gene TRBV30 combines with J gene TRBJ1-6; D ambiguous. Germline CDR1 GTSNPN, CDR2 SVGIG (reference sequence). The CDR3 is 15 residues long. Trimming removed 1 base from V and 7 bases from J, with 14 bases in between. This CDR3 is CAWSDPRAGNSPLHF. CDR3 bases: TGTGCCTGGAGTGACCCTCGGGCTGGGAATTCACCCCTCCACTTT.